Presented here are 16 T cell receptor beta chains from one specimen sequenced in a study of blood T cells in healthy people across ages. Next came a second PCR, run for about 7 to 12 cycles, which used a sample-barcoded 5' primer along with a J-beta primer mix. MiXCR was run by TCRdb on the 5' RACE reads, yielding one entry per CDR3 protein. This table has 1.5 million to 2 million distinct CDR3 sequences, 28% appearing once. Material for sequencing was blood. These receptors were taken from a woman in her 30s in good health.

The table lists this clonotype with many counts. This sequence joins TRBV7-9 and TRBJ2-4; D is perhaps TRBD1 or TRBD2 (5 bases each). Germline CDR1 and CDR2: SEHNR and FQNEAQ (reference sequence). The CDR3 is made up of 18 amino acids. Trimming took off 4 bases at V and 0 bases at J, with 19 bases between the two ends. The CDR3 nucleotides read TGTGCCAGCAGCTCCGAGGGCCCATGGGGGTTAGCCAAAAACATTCAGTACTTC. Amino acids: CASSSEGPWGLAKNIQYF.

This clonotype showed up just a few times. The chain combines TRBV5-6 with TRBJ2-5, with D tentatively TRBD2 (5 bases). Trimming left V 0 bases short and J 5 bases short, with 14 bases between. The CDR3 runs 15 residues. Germline loops: CDR1 SGHDT, CDR2 YYEEEE. In nucleotides, the CDR3 is TGTGCCAGCAGCTTGGCTGCTAGTAGGAGGGAGACCCAGTACTTC. Protein sequence: CASSLAASRRETQYF.

In its sample, this clonotype was seen a few times. The chain combines TRBV5-1 with TRBJ1-1; possible D gene TRBD1, 5 bases. The length of the CDR3 is 14 residues. The V and J ends lost 4 bases and 4 bases respectively, with 14 bases between them. CDR1 and CDR2 (germline): SGHRS, YFSETQ. This chain's CDR3 is CASSMGGAGTEAFF. The CDR3 DNA sequence: TGCGCCAGCAGCATGGGGGGTGCGGGCACTGAAGCTTTCTTT.

This chain uses TRBV3-1 with TRBJ2-5; D possibly corresponds to TRBD1 (5 bases). CDR3 length: 15 residues. Germline assignment: CDR1 LGHDT and CDR2 YNNKEL (reference sequence). The germline V and J ends were trimmed by 4 bases and 11 bases, with 23 bases remaining between them. The CDR3 spells CASSPKGEGVYEQYF. The CDR3 nucleotides read TGTGCCAGCAGCCCCAAGGGTGAAGGGGTGTATGAGCAGTACTTC.

V and J are TRBV20-1 and TRBJ2-7, with 7 nucleotides matching TRBD2. Trimming at V came to 2 bases and at J to 2 bases, leaving 9 bases not matched to a gene. This CDR3 is built from 15 residues. Germline CDR1 and CDR2: DFQATT and SNEGSKA (reference sequence). For the CDR3, the DNA is TGCAGTGCTAGACCCCAGGGAGCGGGGACCTACGAGCAGTACTTC. Translation gives CSARPQGAGTYEQYF.

For this clonotype: A read error may explain this, as a much larger clone is one base away. This chain joins TRBV15 and TRBJ2-5; the D gene is possibly TRBD1 (7 bases). The end of the DNA fits TRBJ2-1 better, so the J call may be wrong. The germline V gene has CDR1 LNHNV and CDR2 YYDKDF (reference sequence). This CDR3 contains 14 residues. CDR3 in amino acids: CATSAGTVQETQFF. CDR3 sequence (DNA): TGTGCCACCAGCGCGGGGACAGTTCAAGAGACCCAGTTCTTC.

This clonotype was counted between two and nine times. The chain couples TRBV20-1 to TRBJ2-2; D gene uncertain. CDR1 and CDR2 from the germline V gene are DFQATT and SNEGSKA (reference sequence). V lost 6 bases and J 1 base, leaving 15 bases between the germline ends. The CDR3 runs to 15 residues. The CDR3: CSAQSEGWNTGELFF. CDR3 DNA sequence: TGCAGTGCCCAATCCGAAGGGTGGAACACCGGGGAGCTGTTTTTT.

This clonotype was observed a handful of times. The rearrangement joins TRBV24-1 to TRBJ2-7; perhaps TRBD2 as D (6 bases). This CDR3 is built from 15 residues. Germline-derived CDR1 and CDR2 are KGHDR and SFDVKD. V was clipped by 7 bases and J by 3 bases, with 18 bases between them. In nucleotides, the CDR3 is TGTGCCACCAGCTCGCCGGGGGAAAAAAGCTACGAGCAGTACTTC. This translates into CATSSPGEKSYEQYF.

A remark on this clonotype: A much bigger clone sits one base away, suggesting this may be a read error. This chain links TRBV5-5 with TRBJ2-7; D is ambiguous. The CDR3 runs to 15 residues. The germline CDR1 and CDR2 sequences are SGHKS and YYEKEE (reference sequence). The CDR3 protein is CASSRSVGYSYERYF. The CDR3 bases are TGTGCCAGCAGCCGCTCCGTCGGGTACTCCTACGAGCGGTACTTC.

As to this clonotype: One junction end does not reproduce the germline sequence, and a read error may be involved. The chain couples TRBV27 to TRBJ2-6, with 12 positions matching TRBD2. The CDR3 runs to 17 residues. CDR1 and CDR2 from the germline V gene are MNHEY and SMNVEV (reference sequence). CDR3 nucleotide sequence: TGTACCAGCAGTTTGACTAGCGGGAGTCCAGGGGCCAACGTCCTGACTTTC. This codes for CTSSLTSGSPGANVLTF. Using reference TRBV27 and TRBJ2-6 for the parts outside the CDR3, the full variable domain is EAQVTQNPRYLITVTGKKLTVTCSQNMNHEYMSWYRQDPGLGLRQIYYSMNVEVTDKGDVPEGYKVSRKEKRNFPLILESPSPNQTSLYFCTSSLTSGSPGANVLTFGAGSRLTVL.

There are many counts of this clonotype. V usage is TRBV12-3 or TRBV12-4 and J usage is TRBJ2-6; D gene ambiguous. The CDR3 runs to 13 residues. V lost 8 bases and J 3 bases, leaving 8 bases between the germline ends. The CDR3 nucleotides are TGTGCCAGCGGGTACCTTGGGGCCAACGTCCTGACTTTC. Translated, it gives CASGYLGANVLTF.

This chain joins TRBV12-3 or TRBV12-4 and TRBJ2-1; D not resolved. The CDR3 spans 13 residues. V was trimmed by 3 bases and J by 13 bases, leaving 16 bases between them. The CDR3: CASSLQVSVTQFF. In nucleotides, the CDR3 is TGTGCCAGCAGTTTGCAGGTTTCTGTGACCCAGTTCTTC.

The chain recombines TRBV24-1 with TRBJ2-5; unclear D gene. Germline CDR1 reads KGHDR; CDR2 reads SFDVKD. V lost 3 bases and J lost 5, with 15 bases in between. The CDR3 sequence is 15 residues long. CDR3 nucleotide sequence: TGTGCCACCAGTGATCCCATGGGCCCCCTGGAGACCCAGTACTTC. It encodes CATSDPMGPLETQYF.

This clonotype was seen more than once but under ten times. The V gene is TRBV3-1, the J gene TRBJ1-2; D not certain. The CDR3 is made up of 14 amino acids. Looked up from germline, CDR1 is LGHDT and CDR2 is YNNKEL (reference sequence). Deletions cut 2 bases from V and 8 bases from J, with 15 bases between. The CDR3 reads CASSQSGGLLGYTF. CDR3 nucleotides: TGTGCCAGCAGCCAAAGCGGAGGGCTTTTGGGCTACACCTTC.

V is TRBV4-1 and J is TRBJ2-1; 8 nucleotides agree with TRBD2. The CDR3 extends over 14 amino acids. CDR1 is MGHRA and CDR2 is YSYEKL in the germline V gene. The J segment lost 8 bases and the V segment lost 0 bases, leaving 3 bases of the junction unmatched. CDR3 coding DNA: TGCGCCAGCAGCCAAGACGCGGGGGGCGATGAGCAGTTCTTC. Residues: CASSQDAGGDEQFF.

This clonotype was detected only a few times. V is TRBV28 and J is TRBJ2-3, with a possible D match to TRBD2 (5 bases). The CDR3 runs 15 residues. The V end lost 4 bases, the J end lost 11 bases, and 22 bases lay between the germline ends. Germline V gives CDR1 MDHEN, CDR2 SYDVKM. In DNA form, the CDR3 reads TGTGCCAGCAGTTACCCCGAGTCTCGGAGAGGAGGGCAGTATTTT. This encodes CASSYPESRRGGQYF.